Listed below are T cell receptor beta chains from one sample, sequenced in a study of T cell responses to AZD1222 COVID-19 vaccine. Assay: immunoSEQ multiplex PCR; the TCRdb copy retains only in-frame clones and omits some. The data show some 150,000 clones, just over 90% seen once. This specimen was peripheral blood, taken on day 0 of MenACWY control vaccination. These receptor sequences come from an adult in good health. CDR3s include the opening cysteine and the closing phenylalanine or tryptophan. A D gene is named only where the DNA matches it firmly. A row's size may be missing; if present it is once, few, many or a size class.

-,TRBJ2-3,TRBV30,13,-,TGTGCCTGGAGTAGCGGGAGCACAGATACGCAGTATTTT,CAWSSGSTDTQYF
TRBD1,TRBJ2-3,TRBV11-2,15,-,TGTGCCAGCAGCCAACAGGGGGCAATAGCAGATACGCAGTATTTT,CASSQQGAIADTQYF
TRBD1,TRBJ2-7,TRBV9,15,-,TGTGCCAGCAGCGCCCAGACAGGGGGTGTAGTACGGCAGTACTTC,CASSAQTGGVVRQYF
-,TRBJ1-4,TRBV19,16,-,TGTGCCAGTACCGGGGGTCCTTATGCAACTAATGAAAAACTGTTTTTT,CASTGGPYATNEKLFF
TRBD1,TRBJ1-1,TRBV11-3,17,-,TGTGCCAGCAGCCTGACAGGGGGGGCCGGAATGAACACTGAAGCTTTCTTT,CASSLTGGAGMNTEAFF
-,TRBJ2-7,TRBV7-2,15,-,TGTGCCAGCAGCTTAGCGTCCCCTGGGGCTGGGGAGCAGTACTTC,CASSLASPGAGEQYF
TRBD1,TRBJ1-1,TRBV19,15,-,TGTGCCAGTAGTACCGGGACAGGAGGGAACACTGAAGCTTTCTTT,CASSTGTGGNTEAFF
-,TRBJ1-2,TRBV6-6,14,once,TGTGCCAGCACCCCCACCTTTCAGAACTATGGCTACACCTTC,CASTPTFQNYGYTF
-,TRBJ2-7,TRBV6-5,13,-,TGTGCCACGAACCCCGGGGGCTTCTACGAGCAGTACTTC,CATNPGGFYEQYF
-,TRBJ2-3,TRBV12-5,15,-,TGTGCTAGTGGTTTGTCCTCGTCGCCCACAGATACGCAGTATTTT,CASGLSSSPTDTQYF
-,TRBJ2-1,TRBV28,14,-,TGTGCCAGCAGTTTACGTGGACTACACAATGAGCAGTTCTTC,CASSLRGLHNEQFF
TRBD1,TRBJ2-7,TRBV4-1,16,-,TGCGCCAGCAGCCAAAACCTCGGGACAGGGGACTACGAGCAGTACTTC,CASSQNLGTGDYEQYF
-,TRBJ2-5,TRBV10-3,13,-,TGTGCCATCAAAGGAGGGGGTTGGGAGACCCAGTACTTC,CAIKGGGWETQYF
TRBD1,TRBJ1-4,TRBV2,14,-,TGTGCCAGCAGCGCCGGACAGGGGAGCGAAAAACTGTTTTTT,CASSAGQGSEKLFF
TRBD2,TRBJ2-1,TRBV4-1,21,-,TGCGCCAGCAGCCAAGAATGGTTCACTAGCGGGGGGGCTGTTGGCTACAATGAGCAGTTCTTC,CASSQEWFTSGGAVGYNEQFF
-,TRBJ1-1,TRBV9,13,-,TGTGCCAGCAGCGTGACACGGAACACTGAAGCTTTCTTT,CASSVTRNTEAFF
-,TRBJ1-1,TRBV6-5,13,-,TGTGCCAGCAACCCTCGGGGGGACACTGAAGCTTTCTTT,CASNPRGDTEAFF
-,TRBJ2-2,TRBV9,15,-,TGTGCCAGCAGCGTAGATAATTTACACACCGGGGAGCTGTTTTTT,CASSVDNLHTGELFF
TRBD1,TRBJ2-7,TRBV18,14,-,TGTGCCAGCTCACCGGACAGGGGGGCCTACGAGCAGTACTTC,CASSPDRGAYEQYF
TRBD1,TRBJ1-1,TRBV6-5,13,-,TGTGCCAGCAGCCCCCAGGGGGGCACTGAAGCTTTCTTT,CASSPQGGTEAFF
-,TRBJ2-1,TRBV7-2,14,once,TGTGCCAGCAGCACCGGATCGGGGCCGGGTGAGCAGTTCTTC,CASSTGSGPGEQFF
-,TRBJ1-2,TRBV5-4,15,-,TGTGCCAGCAGCTTGGGTGGGGCCTGGGGAGAGGGCTACACCTTC,CASSLGGAWGEGYTF
TRBD2,TRBJ2-1,TRBV30,14,-,TGTGCCTGGAGTCGGGGGACTAGCGGTAATGAGCAGTTCTTC,CAWSRGTSGNEQFF
-,TRBJ2-7,TRBV5-6,13,-,TGTGCCAGCAGCTTTCTAGCAGACTACGAGCAGTACTTC,CASSFLADYEQYF
-,TRBJ1-2,TRBV30,10,-,TGTGCCTGGTGGGGGAATGGCTACACCTTC,CAWWGNGYTF
-,TRBJ1-1,TRBV10-3,14,-,TGTGCCACGGCGGCTCTGGAGATCGGCCCTGAAGCTTTCTTT,CATAALEIGPEAFF
-,TRBJ1-2,TRBV12-3/TRBV12-4,12,few,TGTGCCAGCAGAGAGGACAGTTATGGCTACACCTTC,CASREDSYGYTF
-,TRBJ1-2,TRBV3-1/TRBV3-2,16,-,TGTGCCAGCAGGAACCATGTTCTGCAGGGTAACTATGGCTACACCTTC,CASRNHVLQGNYGYTF